What follows are 27 T cell receptor beta chains derived from one specimen sequenced in a study of OX40 agonist ivuxolimab in advanced cancers. Sequenced by immunoSEQ multiplex PCR; TCRdb stores in-frame clones only, minus some. The sample includes around 75,000 clones, nearly 90% of them seen just once. The sample here was CD4+ or CD8+ T cells sorted from blood, taken in a trial of the OX40 agonist ivuxolimab. These TCRs come from an adult with an advanced solid tumor such as melanoma, head and neck, liver or kidney cancer.

This clone appeared once. The rearrangement links TRBV30 to TRBJ2-1, with D unresolved. The CDR3 sequence is 11 residues long. Germline V lookup: CDR1 GTSNPN, CDR2 SVGIG (reference sequence). Trimming took 4 bases from V and 4 from J, leaving 5 bases between them. The CDR3 sequence: CAWIIYNEQFF. The CDR3 coding sequence is TGTGCCTGGATTATTTACAATGAGCAGTTCTTC.

This chain links TRBV30 with TRBJ1-1; D remains unclear. The germline V gene has CDR1 GTSNPN and CDR2 SVGIG (reference sequence). V was cut by 0 bases and J by 2 bases, with 1 base left in between. The CDR3 loop spans 11 amino acids. The CDR3 coding sequence is TGTGCCTGGAGTGTAAACACTGAAGCTTTCTTT. Translation: CAWSVNTEAFF.

The chain has TRBV9 and TRBJ2-2, with 8 bases fitting TRBD1. The CDR3 covers 16 residues. V gave up 0 bases and J gave up 7 bases; unmatched junction bases: 8. The germline CDR1 and CDR2 sequences are SGDLS and YYNGEE. CDR3 DNA: TGTGCCAGCAGCGTAGAGGCAGGGGGCCTTAGCGGGGAGCTGTTTTTT. Translation: CASSVEAGGLSGELFF.

This clone was seen only a few times. The rearrangement links TRBV11-2 to TRBJ1-4, with unresolved D. The V and J ends lost 0 bases and 7 bases respectively, with 15 bases between them. The germline V gene encodes CDR1 SGHAT and CDR2 FQNNGV. The CDR3 contains 16 residues. CDR3 sequence reads: CASSLDPNWAGEKLFF. The CDR3, as DNA: TGTGCCAGCAGCTTAGACCCGAACTGGGCCGGTGAAAAACTGTTTTTT.

This rearrangement joins TRBV28 to TRBJ1-2, with a possible D match to TRBD1 (5 bases). Germline V gene data show CDR1 as MDHEN and CDR2 as SYDVKM. V was clipped by 3 bases and J by 8 bases, with 25 bases between them. The CDR3 contains 17 residues. Here the CDR3 DNA reads TGTGCCAGCAGTTTCCATGGGGCCCTTGGGACGGCTGTGGGCTACACCTTC. Its translation is CASSFHGALGTAVGYTF.

The sample holds one count of this clone. The V call is TRBV29-1, the J call TRBJ1-1; possibly TRBD1 for D (5 bases). This CDR3 has 15 residues. The V gene lost 4 bases and the J gene lost 0 bases, with 15 bases spanning the gap. CDR1 and CDR2 (germline): SQVTM, ANQGSEA. Written as DNA, the CDR3 is TGCAGCGTTGCGGCGGGTTGGGGCATGAACACTGAAGCTTTCTTT. It specifies CSVAAGWGMNTEAFF.

The V gene is TRBV5-1, the J gene TRBJ1-4; no firm D call. CDR3 length: 14 residues. Deletions cut 7 bases from V and 8 bases from J, with 18 bases between. The germline gives CDR1 SGHRS, CDR2 YFSETQ. The CDR3 loop reads CASQAAWGDEKLFF. CDR3 bases: TGCGCCAGCCAAGCGGCATGGGGAGACGAAAAACTGTTTTTT.

The gene calls are TRBV30 and TRBJ1-2, with unresolved D. Germline V gene lookup returns CDR1 GTSNPN and CDR2 SVGIG (reference sequence). V lost 1 base, J lost 13 bases, and 13 bases lay in between. The CDR3 runs to 11 residues. CDR3 sequence reads: CAWSALLLATF. In DNA form, the CDR3 reads TGTGCCTGGAGTGCTCTCCTCCTTGCCACCTTC.

The chain joins TRBV28 to TRBJ1-5; maybe TRBD1 (6 bases). The CDR3 contains 15 residues. Trimming took 4 bases from V and 2 from J, leaving 12 bases between them. Germline lookup yields CDR1 MDHEN and CDR2 SYDVKM. The CDR3 DNA sequence: TGTGCCAGCAGTTCTCAGGGGTTTGGCAATCAGCCCCAGCATTTT. This encodes CASSSQGFGNQPQHF.

V gene TRBV19 combines with J gene TRBJ2-7, with 8 bases fitting TRBD1. The CDR3 extends over 14 amino acids. Losses at the gene ends were 1 base for V and 5 bases for J; bases not matched to a gene: 4. Germline V gene sequence: CDR1 LNHDA, CDR2 SQIVND (reference sequence). The CDR3 here is CASSIGTGRNEQYF. The CDR3 DNA reads as TGTGCCAGTAGTATAGGGACAGGGCGAAACGAGCAGTACTTC.

The chain combines TRBV30 with TRBJ2-7; a possible D gene is TRBD2 (6 bases). V lost 6 bases, J lost 2 bases, and 17 bases lay in between. Germline V gene data show CDR1 as GTSNPN and CDR2 as SVGIG (reference sequence). This CDR3 comprises 14 residues. The CDR3 region is CACPGLLKPYEQYF. The CDR3 bases are TGTGCCTGCCCGGGACTTCTGAAGCCCTACGAGCAGTACTTC. The variable domain in full, with the rest retrieved from reference TRBV30 and TRBJ2-7, is SQTIHQWPATLVQPVGSPLSLECTVEGTSNPNLYWYRQAAGRGLQLLFYSVGIGQISSEVPQNLSASRPQDRQFILSSKKLLLSDSGFYLCACPGLLKPYEQYFGPGTRLTVT.

The V and J genes are TRBV15 and TRBJ2-5; no firm D call. Per germline, CDR1 LNHNV and CDR2 YYDKDF (reference sequence). The CDR3 covers 12 residues. With 3 bases removed from V and 4 bases from J, the gap between germline ends came to 6 bases. DNA for the CDR3: TGTGCCACCAGCAGGACCCCAGAGACCCAGTACTTC. Translated, it gives CATSRTPETQYF.

V gene TRBV4-1 combines with J gene TRBJ1-1; a possible D gene is TRBD1 (5 bases). The germline V gene has CDR1 MGHRA and CDR2 YSYEKL. V gave up 0 bases and J gave up 0 bases, with 14 bases separating them. The CDR3 has 17 amino acids. As DNA, the CDR3 is TGCGCCAGCAGCCAAGATCACAGGCCGACGATGAACACTGAAGCTTTCTTT. This gives the protein CASSQDHRPTMNTEAFF.

The chain links TRBV7-9 to TRBJ2-5; D remains unclear. The germline V gene has CDR1 SEHNR and CDR2 FQNEAQ (reference sequence). Deletions cut 2 bases from V and 0 bases from J, with 7 bases between. The CDR3 is made up of 14 amino acids. CDR3 DNA sequence: TGTGCCAGCAGCTTACAACAGAACCAAGAGACCCAGTACTTC. Encoded protein: CASSLQQNQETQYF.

The chain joins TRBV2 to TRBJ1-2, with TRBD1 identical over 7 bases. CDR1 and CDR2 from the germline V gene are SNHLY and FYNNEI. The CDR3 loop spans 17 amino acids. After removal of 8 bases from V and 1 base from J, the junction contained 16 bases not matched to a gene. CDR3 residues: CASRSEPQGELNYGYTF. CDR3 bases: TGTGCCAGCCGAAGTGAGCCGCAGGGGGAACTTAACTATGGCTACACCTTC.

The CDR3 spells CASSPPGRQQETQYF. CDR3 sequence (DNA): TGTGCCAGCTCACCACCGGGGAGACAGCAAGAGACCCAGTACTTC. The J gene is TRBJ2-5, the V gene TRBV18, with D perhaps assigned TRBD1 or TRBD2 (5 bases each). This CDR3 is built from 15 residues. Trimming pared 0 bases from V and 2 bases from J, leaving 10 bases between. CDR1 is KGHSH, CDR2 LQKENI, per germline.

Only one count was recorded for this clone. DNA for the CDR3: TGCGCCAGCTCCCCAGGGGTAGCAGATACGCAGTATTTT. Protein sequence: CASSPGVADTQYF. The rearrangement uses TRBV5-1 and TRBJ2-3; a possible D gene is TRBD1 (6 bases). This CDR3 has 13 residues. Trimming pared 7 bases from V and 4 bases from J, leaving 13 bases between. Per germline, CDR1 SGHRS and CDR2 YFSETQ.

J is TRBJ1-2 and V is TRBV15, with 9 bases aligning to TRBD1. With 3 bases clipped from V and 7 bases from J, the junction kept 3 bases outside the gene matches. CDR3 length: 13 residues. Germline CDR1 LNHNV, CDR2 YYDKDF (reference sequence). CDR3 nucleotides: TGTGCCACCAGCAGTCGGACAGGGGCTGGCTACACCTTC. It codes for CATSSRTGAGYTF.

The chain joins TRBV6-6 to TRBJ1-2, with D unresolved. There are 13 residues in the CDR3. The V and J ends lost 7 bases and 1 base respectively, with 10 bases between them. The germline CDR1 and CDR2 sequences are MNHNY and SVGAGI (reference sequence). In DNA, the CDR3 is TGTGCCAGCACCGCTAGGGTTAACTATGGCTACACCTTC. Protein: CASTARVNYGYTF.

The J gene is TRBJ1-4, the V gene TRBV2, with TRBD1 identical over 10 bases. Germline-derived CDR1 and CDR2 are SNHLY and FYNNEI. V trimming: 4 bases; J trimming: 5 bases; junction bases outside the gene matches: 13. The CDR3 covers 18 residues. The chain's CDR3 is CASSGPGTGDAWNEKLFF. DNA for the CDR3: TGTGCCAGCAGTGGTCCCGGGACAGGGGACGCCTGGAATGAAAAACTGTTTTTT.

The chain has TRBV19 and TRBJ1-2, with 9 bases identical to TRBD1. CDR3 length: 15 amino acids. J gave up 4 bases and V 5 bases, and 8 bases lay outside the gene matches. Germline-derived CDR1 and CDR2 are LNHDA and SQIVND (reference sequence). This chain's CDR3 is CASSATGGFGYGYTF. As DNA, the CDR3 is TGTGCCAGTAGTGCTACAGGGGGCTTCGGCTATGGCTACACCTTC.

The chain combines TRBV9 with TRBJ2-1; 11 bases align to TRBD2. The CDR3 totals 16 residues. V trimming: 0 bases; J trimming: 8 bases; junction bases outside the gene matches: 7. Germline CDR1 and CDR2: SGDLS and YYNGEE. The DNA for the CDR3 is TGTGCCAGCAGCGTAGCTGTAGCGGGGGGGTTCCATGAGCAGTTCTTC. This sequence encodes CASSVAVAGGFHEQFF.

The chain links TRBV4-2 to TRBJ2-5; D might be TRBD2 (6 bases). Per the germline V gene, CDR1 is LGHNA and CDR2 is YNFKEQ. The CDR3 loop spans 17 amino acids. V was trimmed by 3 bases and J by 0 bases, leaving 17 bases between them. This chain's CDR3 is CASSHGQGGTYQETQYF. The DNA of the CDR3 is TGTGCCAGCAGCCACGGGCAGGGAGGAACGTACCAAGAGACCCAGTACTTC.

The chain couples TRBV2 to TRBJ2-3; 7 nucleotides line up with TRBD1. Germline V gene lookup returns CDR1 SNHLY and CDR2 FYNNEI. The CDR3 is 13 amino acids. V shed 10 bases, J shed 4 bases, and the junction held 8 bases outside the gene matches. CDR3 sequence reads: CAIGQAQSDTQYF. CDR3 nucleotides: TGTGCCATCGGACAGGCCCAGTCAGATACGCAGTATTTT.

In this sample, this clone turned up once. This chain links TRBV29-1 with TRBJ2-5, with D perhaps matching TRBD2 (5 bases). Germline-derived CDR1 and CDR2 are SQVTM and ANQGSEA. The length of the CDR3 is 15 residues. V lost 5 bases and J lost 5, with 21 bases in between. This CDR3 is CSVIRTGGSGETQYF. The CDR3 nucleotides read TGCAGCGTTATCCGGACCGGCGGGTCTGGGGAGACCCAGTACTTC.

On this clone itself: The same CDR3 arises from other DNA sequences in this sample as well. The chain uses TRBV27 and TRBJ1-2, with D perhaps matching TRBD1 (5 bases). Trimming shortened V by 5 bases and J by 4 bases, and 11 bases separated the two germline ends. The germline V gene has CDR1 MNHEY and CDR2 SMNVEV (reference sequence). The CDR3 is made up of 13 amino acids. CDR3 in amino acids: CASSPRQSYGYTF. CDR3 DNA: TGTGCCAGCAGTCCGCGACAGAGCTATGGCTACACCTTC.

This clone was detected a few times. V and J are TRBV19 and TRBJ2-6; TRBD1 matches 7 bases. Germline V CDR1 and CDR2: LNHDA, SQIVND (reference sequence). V gave up 3 bases and J gave up 2 bases; unmatched junction bases: 1. The CDR3 totals 15 residues. CDR3 residues: CASSIDRAGANVLTF. CDR3 sequence (DNA): TGTGCCAGTAGTATCGACAGGGCTGGGGCCAACGTCCTGACTTTC. The whole variable domain, remainder taken from reference TRBV19 and TRBJ2-6, is DGGITQSPKYLFRKEGQNVTLSCEQNLNHDAMYWYRQDPGQGLRLIYYSQIVNDFQKGDIAEGYSVSREKKESFPLTVTSAQKNPTAFYLCASSIDRAGANVLTFGAGSRLTVL.